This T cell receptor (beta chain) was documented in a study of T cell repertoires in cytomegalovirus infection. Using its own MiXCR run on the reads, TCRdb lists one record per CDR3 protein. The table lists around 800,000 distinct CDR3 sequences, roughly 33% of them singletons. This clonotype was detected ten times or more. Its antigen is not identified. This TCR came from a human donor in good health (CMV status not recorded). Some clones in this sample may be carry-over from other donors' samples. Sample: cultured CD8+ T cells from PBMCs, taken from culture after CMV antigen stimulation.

CDR3 in DNA: TGTGCCAGTAGTACAGCGGGGGTAAGCTCCTACAATGAGCAGTTCTTC. It specifies CASSTAGVSSYNEQFF. The J gene is TRBJ2-1, the V gene TRBV19, with 8 bases fitting TRBD2. V shed 4 bases and J 0 bases; nucleotides not matched to a gene: 5. The CDR3 covers 16 residues. Germline-derived CDR1 and CDR2 are LNHDA and SQIVND (reference sequence).